This entry features one T cell receptor (beta chain) sequence. Original methodology: Quantification of nucleated cells was approximated via reference gene primer amplification. Sequencing was performed with immunoSEQ multiplex PCR; in TCRdb, only in-frame clones are kept and a portion is missing. V and J calls and clone size are given by that table; D and trimming were obtained from the DNA. Here the sample spans 390,000 or so clones, roughly 88% being singletons. This specimen belongs to a study of blood T cell repertoires in COVID-19. Turning to the study itself: Spain, Italy and the United States supplied samples that represented acute and convalescent COVID-19.

The ends lost 3 bases at V and 6 bases at J; junction bases unmatched: 5. Germline V CDR1 and CDR2: SGHDT, YYEEEE. The CDR3 loop spans 14 amino acids. The chain couples TRBV5-6 to TRBJ1-2, with TRBD1 identical over 10 bases. Specimen: peripheral blood. This clonotype was obtained from a woman aged 25 to 39 with active or convalescent COVID-19. This CDR3 reads CASSYRQGADGYTF. The CDR3 DNA reads TGTGCCAGCAGCTATCGACAGGGGGCGGATGGCTACACCTTC.